This is a list of T cell receptor beta chains from one sample in a study of monozygotic twins with inflammatory bowel disease. TCRdb re-called the 5' RACE reads; every CDR3 protein appears as one record, without DNA. In all, the sample yields 150,000 or so distinct CDR3 sequences. Input material: blood. Receptors originate from a human donor with ulcerative colitis or Crohn's disease, or a healthy co-twin of an affected twin (not recorded which). The CDR3 runs from the conserved cysteine through the conserved F or W. Fields, in order: V gene, J gene, CDR3 protein.

V: TRBV20-1; J: TRBJ2-4; CDR3: CSATLSGTKNIQYF
V: TRBV28; J: TRBJ2-3; CDR3: CASTQTDTQYF
V: TRBV6-5; J: TRBJ2-1; CDR3: CASREGGYNEQFF
V: TRBV27; J: TRBJ1-4; CDR3: CASSLYTGTYVEKLFF
V: TRBV7-3; J: TRBJ2-1; CDR3: CASSSLPLFDEQFF
V: TRBV5-1; J: TRBJ2-3; CDR3: CASSFFGYGSADTQYF
V: TRBV29-1; J: TRBJ1-5; CDR3: CSVMTGSTGNQPQHF
V: TRBV29-1; J: TRBJ2-3; CDR3: CSVRPRLPTDTQYF
V: TRBV9; J: TRBJ1-2; CDR3: CASSKDPGGELVYGYTF
V: TRBV20-1; J: TRBJ2-7; CDR3: CSASRAGSGCEQYF
V: TRBV3-1; J: TRBJ1-1; CDR3: CASSQGGQGNIEAFF
V: TRBV11-2; J: TRBJ1-6; CDR3: CASSLTGTPQTLHF
V: TRBV7-9; J: TRBJ1-5; CDR3: CASSRGTGQNQPQHF
V: TRBV15; J: TRBJ2-2; CDR3: CATSPDTTNTGELFF
V: TRBV19; J: TRBJ1-5; CDR3: CASDRSNQPQHF
V: TRBV30; J: TRBJ2-1; CDR3: CAWSHLWTEDNEQFF
V: TRBV18; J: TRBJ2-5; CDR3: CASSPVTGEETQYF
V: TRBV7-8; J: TRBJ2-5; CDR3: CASSLIRTPMETQYF
V: TRBV9; J: TRBJ2-7; CDR3: CASSVGPAGGGYEQYF
V: TRBV28; J: TRBJ1-1; CDR3: CASSLWGGTLNTEAFF
V: TRBV5-1; J: TRBJ2-1; CDR3: CASSRTSGRALLYSEQFF
V: TRBV6-5; J: TRBJ2-1; CDR3: CASKASWYNEQFF
V: TRBV19; J: TRBJ2-1; CDR3: CACGTYNEQFF
V: TRBV11-1; J: TRBJ2-3; CDR3: CASSSRGRREDTQYF
V: TRBV6-2/TRBV6-3; J: TRBJ2-5; CDR3: CASSYEEQGRQETQYF
V: TRBV19; J: TRBJ1-5; CDR3: CASTGRNQPQHF
V: TRBV20-1; J: TRBJ2-1; CDR3: CSAPRNEGSIYEQFF
V: TRBV12-3/TRBV12-4; J: TRBJ1-4; CDR3: CASSFGGADEKLFF
V: TRBV7-6; J: TRBJ2-1; CDR3: CASIPEGGRRNEQFF
V: TRBV9; J: TRBJ2-7; CDR3: CASSVEREPSYEQYF
V: TRBV20-1; J: TRBJ2-1; CDR3: CSASGLAGVSNEQFF
V: TRBV6-2/TRBV6-3; J: TRBJ2-5; CDR3: CASSFGLAGAAETQYF
V: TRBV7-2; J: TRBJ2-7; CDR3: CASSLSLQQIEQYF
V: TRBV21-1; J: TRBJ2-7; CDR3: CASSKEGLDNEQYF
V: TRBV28; J: TRBJ1-6; CDR3: CASSFPPRRTNSPLHF
V: TRBV27; J: TRBJ2-7; CDR3: CASSYVRTSTSYEQYF
V: TRBV12-3/TRBV12-4; J: TRBJ2-7; CDR3: CASSLTSGTGSDEQYF
V: TRBV5-1; J: TRBJ1-1; CDR3: CASSSERGNTEAFF
V: TRBV7-9; J: TRBJ2-5; CDR3: CAGTRGQETQYF
V: TRBV12-3/TRBV12-4; J: TRBJ2-5; CDR3: CASSLGTSGWGKTQYF
V: TRBV7-2; J: TRBJ2-3; CDR3: CASSLEAGAGTDTQYF
V: TRBV14; J: TRBJ2-2; CDR3: CASSRLASNTGELFF
V: TRBV6-1; J: TRBJ1-3; CDR3: CASSSGRPSGNTIYF
V: TRBV6-2/TRBV6-3; J: TRBJ1-2; CDR3: CASSLGQGWGYTF
V: TRBV5-1; J: TRBJ2-7; CDR3: CASSPTSGSGEQYF
V: TRBV12-3/TRBV12-4; J: TRBJ1-4; CDR3: CASQDSQGLVEKLFF
V: TRBV2; J: TRBJ2-7; CDR3: CASSHSGGRGEQYF
V: TRBV19; J: TRBJ1-1; CDR3: CASNLGDQNTEAFF